A single sample gave rise to the 12 T cell receptor beta chains below, sequenced in a study of cytomegalovirus exposure and HLA in healthy donors. The PCR was carried out with 60 Vbeta primers and 13 Jbeta primers. Repertoires were generated with immunoSEQ multiplex PCR, while TCRdb's copy carries only in-frame clones and drops some. The table includes 150,000 to 160,000 clones, roughly three quarters detected once. The sequenced sample was PBMCs. The receptor set was obtained from a man aged 30-40 years in good health and CMV-seropositive.

The chain couples TRBV19 to TRBJ1-1; possible D gene TRBD1, 6 bases. Germline V gene lookup returns CDR1 LNHDA and CDR2 SQIVND (reference sequence). The CDR3 is made up of 15 amino acids. V was cut by 5 bases and J by 3 bases, with 16 bases left in between. CDR3: CASSPWGREDTEAFF. CDR3 in DNA: TGTGCCAGTAGTCCGTGGGGGCGTGAAGACACTGAAGCTTTCTTT.

The genes are TRBV14 and TRBJ2-5, with 7 positions matching TRBD2. The assigned J gene may be wrong: the sequence end matches TRBJ2-7 better. The CDR3 runs 16 residues. CDR1 and CDR2 (germline): SGHDN, FVKESK. This chain's CDR3 is CASSHVGGTPSYEQYF. In DNA, the CDR3 is TGTGCCAGCAGCCACGTCGGGGGGACCCCGTCCTACGAGCAGTACTTC.

This chain connects TRBV6-6 to TRBJ1-1, with 8 bases aligning to TRBD1. Germline CDR1 reads MNHNY; CDR2 reads SVGAGI (reference sequence). V dropped 7 bases and J dropped 0; count of bases not matched to a gene: 7. The CDR3 is made up of 15 amino acids. For the CDR3, the DNA is TGTGCCAGCAACCGACAGGGGTACTTGAACACTGAAGCTTTCTTT. This gives the protein CASNRQGYLNTEAFF.

This chain uses TRBV27 with TRBJ1-2; 7 bases fit TRBD1. The CDR3 is made up of 13 amino acids. Germline V gene data show CDR1 as MNHEY and CDR2 as SMNVEV (reference sequence). Trimming removed 2 bases from V and 4 bases from J; junction bases left unmatched: 1. This chain's CDR3 is CASSLNRGYGYTF. CDR3 sequence (DNA): TGTGCCAGCAGTTTAAACAGGGGCTATGGCTACACCTTC.

This chain links TRBV19 with TRBJ2-2, with D possibly TRBD2 on 5 matching bases. Trimming removed 5 bases from V and 5 bases from J, with 15 bases in between. CDR1 and CDR2 from the germline V gene are LNHDA and SQIVND (reference sequence). This CDR3 comprises 15 residues. CDR3 nucleotides: TGTGCCAGTAGTCCGGCTAGAGGGCTTACCGGGGAGCTGTTTTTT. This translates into CASSPARGLTGELFF.

V is TRBV30 and J is TRBJ1-1; the D gene is possibly TRBD1 (5 bases). Trimming left V 2 bases short and J 0 bases short, with 13 bases between. The germline gives CDR1 GTSNPN, CDR2 SVGIG (reference sequence). The CDR3 length is 15 residues. The CDR3 DNA follows: TGTGCCTGGAGTAGATCGGAAGGGGTGAACACTGAAGCTTTCTTT. It translates to CAWSRSEGVNTEAFF. Using reference TRBV30 and TRBJ1-1 for the parts outside the CDR3, the full variable domain is SQTIHQWPATLVQPVGSPLSLECTVEGTSNPNLYWYRQAAGRGLQLLFYSVGIGQISSEVPQNLSASRPQDRQFILSSKKLLLSDSGFYLCAWSRSEGVNTEAFFGQGTRLTVV.

V gene TRBV27 combines with J gene TRBJ1-4; the match to TRBD1 covers 8 bases. The length of the CDR3 is 15 residues. Germline values: CDR1 MNHEY, CDR2 SMNVEV (reference sequence). Trimming at V came to 6 bases and at J to 4 bases, leaving 7 bases not matched to a gene. CDR3 in amino acids: CASSNRQGINEKLFF. Written as DNA, the CDR3 is TGTGCCAGCAGCAACAGACAGGGGATTAATGAAAAACTGTTTTTT.

V and J are TRBV19 and TRBJ1-1, with D perhaps TRBD1 (6 bases). The CDR3 sequence is 16 residues long. V shed 5 bases and J shed 4 bases, with 20 bases lying between them. In germline, CDR1 is LNHDA, CDR2 SQIVND (reference sequence). The CDR3 region has the DNA TGTGCCAGTAGTCCGGGGGCGGGGGCTCGTGGCACTGAAGCTTTCTTT. It encodes CASSPGAGARGTEAFF.

V gene TRBV14 combines with J gene TRBJ2-2; possible D gene TRBD1, 5 bases. The germline CDR1 and CDR2 sequences are SGHDN and FVKESK. The CDR3 is 14 residues long. The V end was cut by 4 bases, the J end by 3 bases, with 9 bases between. The CDR3 DNA reads TGTGCCAGCAGCCGCCTAGGGGACACCGGGGAGCTGTTTTTT. This encodes CASSRLGDTGELFF.

The V and J genes are TRBV18 and TRBJ1-1; a weak D match, TRBD1 (5 bases). CDR3 length equals 14 residues. The V end lost 2 bases, the J end lost 1 base, and 8 bases lay between the germline ends. Per the germline V gene, CDR1 is KGHSH and CDR2 is LQKENI. CDR3 DNA sequence: TGTGCCAGCTCACCAGGCAGGGCGAACACTGAAGCTTTCTTT. The encoded protein is CASSPGRANTEAFF.

The chain employs TRBV5-1 and TRBJ1-2, with D tentatively TRBD1 (5 bases). Trimming left V 2 bases short and J 3 bases short, with 17 bases between. The germline CDR1 and CDR2 sequences are SGHRS and YFSETQ. The CDR3 has 16 residues. In nucleotides, the CDR3 is TGCGCCAGCAGCTTCAGGGTCCGAACTGGGGACTATGGCTACACCTTC. Its translation is CASSFRVRTGDYGYTF. The entire variable domain, with the rest obtained from reference TRBV5-1 and TRBJ1-2, is as follows: KAGVTQTPRYLIKTRGQQVTLSCSPISGHRSVSWYQQTPGQGLQFLFEYFSETQRNKGNFPGRFSGRQFSNSRSEMNVSTLELGDSALYLCASSFRVRTGDYGYTFGSGTRLTVV.

This chain links TRBV27 with TRBJ1-5; D uncertain. With 3 bases removed from V and 0 bases from J, the gap between germline ends came to 6 bases. Germline V gene data show CDR1 as MNHEY and CDR2 as SMNVEV (reference sequence). The CDR3 covers 14 residues. The chain's CDR3 is CASSFRDSNQPQHF. The CDR3 nucleotides read TGTGCCAGCAGTTTCCGGGATAGCAATCAGCCCCAGCATTTT.